Listed here are 29 T cell receptor beta chains from one sample, sequenced in a study of cytomegalovirus exposure and HLA in healthy donors. Sequenced by immunoSEQ multiplex PCR; TCRdb stores in-frame clones only, minus some. The sample has about 79,000 clones; roughly 93% are singletons. Sequencing was carried out using PBMCs. These receptors all stem from a woman younger than 45 in good health and CMV-seronegative.

V usage is TRBV30 and J usage is TRBJ2-7, with D maybe TRBD2 (5 bases). The germline V gene has CDR1 GTSNPN and CDR2 SVGIG (reference sequence). Trimming removed 0 bases at V and 4 bases at J, with 7 bases between. The CDR3 is 12 amino acids. CDR3 residues: CAWSVKRYEQYF. The CDR3 bases are TGTGCCTGGAGTGTAAAGCGGTACGAGCAGTACTTC.

The chain recombines TRBV30 with TRBJ2-1; the D gene is possibly TRBD2 (5 bases). The V end was cut by 7 bases, the J end by 4 bases, with 11 bases between. Germline lookup yields CDR1 GTSNPN and CDR2 SVGIG (reference sequence). The CDR3 contains 12 residues. CDR3 residues: CALGRGYNEQFF. CDR3 nucleotide sequence: TGTGCCTTAGGACGCGGGTACAATGAGCAGTTCTTC.

This chain uses TRBV5-5 with TRBJ1-3; 10 bases match TRBD1. This CDR3 region has 15 residues. Germline-derived CDR1 and CDR2 are SGHKS and YYEKEE (reference sequence). Trimming took 4 bases from V and 2 from J; bases not matched to a gene: 3. CDR3 sequence: CASSRDRGTGNTIYF. CDR3 DNA: TGTGCCAGCAGCCGGGACAGGGGAACTGGAAACACCATATATTTT.

The chain links TRBV5-1 to TRBJ1-5; D remains unclear. CDR3 length equals 15 residues. V lost 0 bases, J lost 5 bases, and 12 bases lay in between. Germline assignment: CDR1 SGHRS and CDR2 YFSETQ. CDR3 protein: CASSLVAGNDQPQHF. The CDR3 nucleotides read TGCGCCAGCAGCTTGGTGGCAGGTAATGATCAGCCCCAGCATTTT.

The rearrangement uses TRBV7-3 and TRBJ2-6; 8 positions match TRBD1. The ends lost 6 bases at V and 4 bases at J; junction bases unmatched: 11. The CDR3 length is 17 residues. Germline-derived CDR1 and CDR2 are SGHTA and FQGTGA. The CDR3 DNA is TGTGCCAGCAGACCAAGCCCGGACAGGGCCGGGGCCAACGTCCTGACTTTC. Translated: CASRPSPDRAGANVLTF.

The chain uses TRBV9 and TRBJ2-7; TRBD1 agrees at 9 bases. V lost 4 bases, J lost 3 bases, and 5 bases stayed unmatched. Germline V gene data show CDR1 as SGDLS and CDR2 as YYNGEE. The CDR3 length is 14 residues. The CDR3 spells CASSPQGAIYEQYF. The CDR3 nucleotides are TGTGCCAGCAGCCCACAGGGGGCTATCTACGAGCAGTACTTC.

The chain couples TRBV4-1 to TRBJ2-1, with 10 bases lining up with TRBD2. Germline-derived CDR1 and CDR2 are MGHRA and YSYEKL. The CDR3 runs 16 residues. V was pared by 6 bases and J by 4 bases, with 9 bases of the junction left unmatched. The CDR3 DNA is TGCGCCAGCAGGCGTGTTGGACTAGCGGAATACAATGAGCAGTTCTTC. This codes for CASRRVGLAEYNEQFF.

The chain employs TRBV5-4 and TRBJ2-3; 14 bases map to TRBD2. The V gene's germline CDR1 is SGHNT and CDR2 YYREEE (reference sequence). This CDR3 contains 18 residues. J lost 6 bases, V lost 4 bases, and 13 bases had no gene match. DNA of the CDR3: TGTGCCAGCAGCCCGGGGACTAGCGGGAGTGGGGCAAGTGATACGCAGTATTTT. The encoded protein is CASSPGTSGSGASDTQYF.

The chain recombines TRBV18 with TRBJ1-5; 8 nucleotides line up with TRBD1. CDR1 and CDR2 (germline): KGHSH, LQKENI. The CDR3 contains 17 residues. V was clipped by 4 bases and J by 3 bases; unmatched bases: 11. The chain's CDR3 is CASSLNYQGAVNQPQHF. CDR3 DNA sequence: TGTGCCAGCTCACTAAATTACCAGGGGGCGGTCAATCAGCCCCAGCATTTT. The whole variable domain, filled in from reference TRBV18 and TRBJ1-5, reads NAGVMQNPRHLVRRRGQEARLRCSPMKGHSHVYWYRQLPEEGLKFMVYLQKENIIDESGMPKERFSAEFPKEGPSILRIQQVVRGDSAAYFCASSLNYQGAVNQPQHFGDGTRLSIL.

The rearrangement uses TRBV5-4 and TRBJ1-2; 7 nucleotides agree with TRBD1. The CDR3 consists of 14 residues. V lost 4 bases and J lost 4; bases outside the gene matches: 7. CDR1 is SGHNT and CDR2 is YYREEE in the germline V gene (reference sequence). The CDR3 reads CASSEKTGLYGYTF. DNA for the CDR3: TGTGCCAGCAGCGAAAAGACAGGGCTCTATGGCTACACCTTC.

The chain combines TRBV18 with TRBJ2-5, with a weak D call TRBD1 (6 bases). With 4 bases removed from V and 6 bases from J, the gap between germline ends came to 21 bases. CDR1 and CDR2 from the germline V gene are KGHSH and LQKENI. The CDR3 has 16 amino acids. CDR3 DNA sequence: TGTGCCAGCTCACAGCCGAGTGGGGGCGCGTTGAAGACCCAGTACTTC. Translation: CASSQPSGGALKTQYF.

The rearrangement uses TRBV28 and TRBJ2-7; 10 positions agree with TRBD1. Per germline, CDR1 MDHEN and CDR2 SYDVKM. The V and J ends lost 7 bases and 6 bases, in that order; junction bases with no gene match: 9. This CDR3 spans 14 amino acids. DNA for the CDR3: TGTGCCAGCAAACCGGGACAGGGGCCTAGCGAGCAGTACTTC. Translating gives CASKPGQGPSEQYF.

The chain recombines TRBV5-4 with TRBJ2-3; D not resolved. The CDR3 is 13 amino acids. Trimming shortened V by 3 bases and J by 1 base, and 6 bases separated the two germline ends. CDR1 SGHNT and CDR2 YYREEE come from the germline V gene (reference sequence). CDR3 amino acids: CASSWSGTDTQYF. CDR3 in DNA: TGTGCCAGCAGCTGGAGCGGCACAGATACGCAGTATTTT.

This chain links TRBV7-2 with TRBJ2-7; 14 bases are a match to TRBD2. With V trimmed by 4 bases and J by 7 bases, 15 bases remained unmatched. The length of the CDR3 is 18 residues. The germline gives CDR1 SGHTA, CDR2 FQGNSA. The CDR3 reads CASSSKSGTSGRLGEQYF. The CDR3 DNA follows: TGTGCCAGCAGCTCGAAATCCGGGACTAGCGGGAGACTAGGGGAGCAGTACTTC.

J is TRBJ2-7 and V is TRBV6-6; 11 nucleotides line up with TRBD1. V trimming: 9 bases; J trimming: 3 bases; junction bases outside the gene matches: 7. This CDR3 comprises 14 residues. Germline V gene data show CDR1 as MNHNY and CDR2 as SVGAGI (reference sequence). The chain's CDR3 is CASLGGTGGYEQYF. DNA for the CDR3: TGTGCCAGTCTGGGAGGGACAGGGGGCTACGAGCAGTACTTC.

The V gene is TRBV28, the J gene TRBJ1-6, with TRBD1 as a possible D gene (6 bases). V lost 5 bases and J lost 5, with 16 bases in between. The CDR3 has 16 residues. Per the germline V gene, CDR1 is MDHEN and CDR2 is SYDVKM. Here the CDR3 DNA reads TGTGCCAGCAGTGTTATGTGGGGACAAGATAATTCACCCCTCCACTTT. Translation: CASSVMWGQDNSPLHF.

This clone came up a few times. The chain is built from TRBV4-2 and TRBJ2-7, with 12 bases fitting TRBD2. V was pared by 1 base and J by 6 bases, with 4 bases of the junction left unmatched. The CDR3 is made up of 15 amino acids. Germline V gene data show CDR1 as LGHNA and CDR2 as YNFKEQ. The CDR3 spells CASSQGLAGASEQYF. CDR3 in DNA: TGTGCCAGCAGCCAAGGACTAGCGGGAGCTTCCGAGCAGTACTTC.

Only a few counts were recorded for this clone. CDR3 nucleotides: TGTGCCAGCTCCCTTTCGGCGAGGGAGAACACTGAAGCTTTCTTT. Protein product: CASSLSARENTEAFF. The rearrangement uses TRBV18 and TRBJ1-1; D is undetermined. The V and J ends lost 6 bases and 1 base respectively, with 15 bases between them. The length of the CDR3 is 15 residues. The germline V gene has CDR1 KGHSH and CDR2 LQKENI.

The chain links TRBV30 to TRBJ2-5; 11 nucleotides agree with TRBD2. The CDR3 has 18 amino acids. Germline V lookup: CDR1 GTSNPN, CDR2 SVGIG (reference sequence). With 5 bases clipped from V and 6 bases from J, the junction kept 20 bases outside the gene matches. The CDR3 is CAWLRYTGTSGLAKTQYF. The CDR3 DNA reads TGTGCCTGGCTCCGCTATACCGGGACTAGCGGCCTTGCGAAGACCCAGTACTTC.

The V gene is TRBV4-2, the J gene TRBJ2-1; D remains ambiguous. This CDR3 comprises 16 residues. From germline, CDR1 is LGHNA and CDR2 YNFKEQ. The germline V and J ends were trimmed by 1 base and 8 bases, with 18 bases remaining between them. CDR3 sequence (DNA): TGTGCCAGCAGCCAAGGGAGTAGCAACAATTGGGATGAGCAGTTCTTC. It specifies CASSQGSSNNWDEQFF.

This clone was counted a single time. The gene calls are TRBV11-2 and TRBJ2-7, with TRBD2 matching 7 bases. CDR3 length: 14 amino acids. V shed 8 bases and J 2 bases; nucleotides not matched to a gene: 9. Germline V gene sequence: CDR1 SGHAT, CDR2 FQNNGV. This chain's CDR3 is CASQASGVPYEQYF. The DNA of the CDR3 is TGTGCCAGCCAAGCGAGCGGGGTCCCCTACGAGCAGTACTTC.

This chain uses TRBV28 with TRBJ2-7; 7 bases are a match to TRBD1. The CDR3 covers 14 residues. Germline CDR1 and CDR2: MDHEN and SYDVKM. With V trimmed by 2 bases and J by 5 bases, 6 bases remained unmatched. The DNA for the CDR3 is TGTGCCAGCAGTTTAGGTTACAGGGGCCACGAGCAGTACTTC. Encoded protein: CASSLGYRGHEQYF.

The rearrangement uses TRBV5-1 and TRBJ1-1, with D unresolved. CDR3 length: 21 amino acids. V was trimmed by 4 bases and J by 1 base, leaving 32 bases between them. From germline, CDR1 is SGHRS and CDR2 YFSETQ. CDR3 sequence (DNA): TGCGCCAGCAGCGTTAGAGGGAGCCGCGCCGAGAAACGGACGGGGAACACTGAAGCTTTCTTT. As protein: CASSVRGSRAEKRTGNTEAFF. Variable domain in full (rest from reference TRBV5-1 and TRBJ1-1): KAGVTQTPRYLIKTRGQQVTLSCSPISGHRSVSWYQQTPGQGLQFLFEYFSETQRNKGNFPGRFSGRQFSNSRSEMNVSTLELGDSALYLCASSVRGSRAEKRTGNTEAFFGQGTRLTVV.

This clone was observed a single time. The rearrangement links TRBV7-3 to TRBJ2-1; TRBD2 matches 10 bases. The CDR3 sequence is 15 residues long. CDR1 is SGHTA and CDR2 is FQGTGA in the germline V gene. Unmatched junction bases numbered 7, after V lost 5 bases and J lost 6 bases. CDR3 loop: CASSAQRTSGNEQFF. The CDR3 region has the DNA TGTGCCAGCAGCGCTCAAAGGACTAGCGGCAATGAGCAGTTCTTC.

CDR3 in DNA: TGTGCCAGTAGTTGGCCAGGCGATGGCTACACCTTC. This encodes CASSWPGDGYTF. V and J are TRBV19 and TRBJ1-2; D is ambiguous. The CDR3 extends over 12 amino acids. V was pared by 5 bases and J by 6 bases, with 10 bases between. Germline-derived CDR1 and CDR2 are LNHDA and SQIVND (reference sequence).

The chain has TRBV5-8 and TRBJ2-7, with D maybe TRBD2 (7 bases). This CDR3 comprises 14 residues. CDR1 SGHTS and CDR2 YDEGEE come from the germline V gene. V dropped 5 bases and J dropped 3 bases, with 15 bases sitting between them. CDR3 bases: TGTGCCAGCAGTTCCGAGGGGGGGATCTACGAGCAGTACTTC. It encodes CASSSEGGIYEQYF.

The rearrangement joins TRBV6-4 to TRBJ2-6, with 9 bases identical to TRBD1. The CDR3 covers 18 residues. V lost 4 bases, J lost 0 bases, and 7 bases stayed unmatched. Per germline, CDR1 MRHNA and CDR2 SNTAGT. The CDR3 is CASSVGQGGDSGANVLTF. The CDR3, as DNA: TGTGCCAGCAGTGTGGGACAGGGTGGGGACTCTGGGGCCAACGTCCTGACTTTC.

The rearrangement uses TRBV7-2 and TRBJ1-1; TRBD1 might be the D (6 bases). This CDR3 has 14 amino acids. The V gene's germline CDR1 is SGHTA and CDR2 FQGNSA. The V and J ends lost 5 bases and 4 bases respectively, with 14 bases between them. The CDR3 nucleotides read TGTGCCAGCAGCCTAGGGGGACTGGGCACTGAAGCTTTCTTT. It specifies CASSLGGLGTEAFF. The variable domain in full, with the rest retrieved from reference TRBV7-2 and TRBJ1-1, is GAGVSQSPSNKVTEKGKDVELRCDPISGHTALYWYRQSLGQGLEFLIYFQGNSAPDKSGLPSDRFSAERTGGSVSTLTIQRTQQEDSAVYLCASSLGGLGTEAFFGQGTRLTVV.

This rearrangement joins TRBV28 to TRBJ2-7; 7 nucleotides agree with TRBD1. Trimming took 7 bases from V and 2 from J; bases not matched to a gene: 2. CDR1 and CDR2 (germline): MDHEN, SYDVKM. The CDR3 spans 12 residues. As DNA, the CDR3 is TGTGCCAGCAAGGGACAGACCTACGAGCAGTACTTC. Translated, it gives CASKGQTYEQYF. The whole variable domain, filled in from reference TRBV28 and TRBJ2-7, reads DVKVTQSSRYLVKRTGEKVFLECVQDMDHENMFWYRQDPGLGLRLIYFSYDVKMKEKGDIPEGYSVSREKKERFSLILESASTNQTSMYLCASKGQTYEQYFGPGTRLTVT.